The 26 T cell receptor beta chains below all came from one sample that was sequenced in a study of blood T cell repertoires in COVID-19 (dated by TCRdb to the early 2020s). Receptor libraries were prepared by the immunoSEQ multiplex PCR assay. TCRdb mirrors the immuneACCESS table, restricted to in-frame sequences. Some clones are absent from its copies; in checked studies, under half trace to an unresolved V gene, and the reason for the others is unknown. The sample table records about 170,000 clones; around 81% of these occur just once. Approximately 11% of the sample belongs to the ten largest clones. The sequencing sample was made of peripheral blood. These receptors were collected from a man between 65 and 85 years old with active or convalescent COVID-19.

This chain links TRBV4-3 with TRBJ2-1, with 7 bases matching TRBD2. V was clipped by 1 base and J by 3 bases; unmatched bases: 3. The CDR3 length is 15 residues. CDR1 LGHNA and CDR2 YSLEER come from the germline V gene. The CDR3 sequence: CASSQVAGDYNEQFF. For the CDR3, the DNA is TGCGCCAGCAGCCAAGTGGCGGGAGACTACAATGAGCAGTTCTTC.

The chain joins TRBV6-5 to TRBJ2-2; TRBD2 might be the D (7 bases). This CDR3 region has 16 residues. CDR1 is MNHEY and CDR2 is SVGAGI in the germline V gene. The ends were cut back, 2 bases at V and 6 bases at J, with 16 bases in the middle. CDR3 coding DNA: TGTGCCAGCAGTTACCCGTGGGGGGGGCGCTCCGGGGAGCTGTTTTTT. Amino acid sequence: CASSYPWGGRSGELFF.

The V and J genes are TRBV18 and TRBJ1-1; TRBD1 matches 7 bases. The CDR3 runs to 16 residues. The ends lost 3 bases at V and 0 bases at J; junction bases unmatched: 7. Germline-derived CDR1 and CDR2 are KGHSH and LQKENI. CDR3: CASSPETGVVNTEAFF. CDR3 coding DNA: TGTGCCAGCTCACCGGAAACAGGGGTGGTGAACACTGAAGCTTTCTTT.

Comments on this clone: The junction and the germline gene differ at one end; a read error may be behind it. The rearrangement uses TRBV20-1 and TRBJ2-3; D may be TRBD2 (5 bases). This CDR3 has 15 residues. Germline CDR1 reads DFQATT; CDR2 reads SNEGSKA (reference sequence). The CDR3 DNA sequence: TGCAGTACTAGTAAGGAGTATACTAGCACAGATACGCAGTATTTT. Its protein is CSTSKEYTSTDTQYF.

This clone was picked up a small number of times. This rearrangement joins TRBV5-1 to TRBJ2-7; TRBD1 matches 9 bases. Trimming cost V 4 bases and J 7 bases; bases outside gene matches: 9. The CDR3 sequence is 14 residues long. Germline CDR1 SGHRS, CDR2 YFSETQ. In DNA, the CDR3 is TGCGCCAGCAGCATGGGACAGGGCGGAGGGGAGCAGTACTTC. It yields the protein CASSMGQGGGEQYF.

This chain connects TRBV7-2 to TRBJ1-1; D remains unclear. Germline V gene sequence: CDR1 SGHTA, CDR2 FQGNSA. The V end was cut by 0 bases, the J end by 2 bases, with 13 bases between. There are 16 residues in the CDR3. As DNA, the CDR3 is TGTGCCAGCAGCTTAGCCCGTGGAGGAAGAAACACTGAAGCTTTCTTT. Amino acids: CASSLARGGRNTEAFF. Filled out from reference TRBV7-2 and TRBJ1-1, the complete variable domain reads GAGVSQSPSNKVTEKGKDVELRCDPISGHTALYWYRQSLGQGLEFLIYFQGNSAPDKSGLPSDRFSAERTGGSVSTLTIQRTQQEDSAVYLCASSLARGGRNTEAFFGQGTRLTVV.

The chain has TRBV5-6 and TRBJ1-5; 9 nucleotides align to TRBD1. The CDR3 totals 16 residues. Germline CDR1 SGHDT, CDR2 YYEEEE. J lost 6 bases, V lost 2 bases, and 9 bases had no gene match. The CDR3: CASSFWTGEVFQPQHF. CDR3 bases: TGTGCCAGCAGCTTTTGGACAGGGGAGGTTTTTCAGCCCCAGCATTTT.

The rearrangement joins TRBV28 to TRBJ1-1, with no clear D. The ends were cut back, 3 bases at V and 7 bases at J, with 12 bases in the middle. The CDR3 extends over 13 amino acids. Germline CDR1 and CDR2: MDHEN and SYDVKM. Here the CDR3 reads CASSFTSSSEAFF. The CDR3 region has the DNA TGTGCCAGCAGTTTTACCTCCTCGAGTGAAGCTTTCTTT.

The chain links TRBV7-9 to TRBJ1-4; D is uncertain. CDR3 size: 16 residues. Between the trimmed V and J ends, which lost 2 bases and 0 bases, there was a span of 10 bases. The germline V gene has CDR1 SEHNR and CDR2 FQNEAQ (reference sequence). The CDR3 region has the DNA TGTGCCAGCAGCTTACTGGGCACCCCAACTAATGAAAAACTGTTTTTT. It codes for CASSLLGTPTNEKLFF.

The genes are TRBV28 and TRBJ1-5, with 8 bases lining up with TRBD1. CDR1 and CDR2 (germline): MDHEN, SYDVKM. This CDR3 has 14 amino acids. The ends lost 4 bases at V and 6 bases at J; junction bases unmatched: 5. CDR3 amino acids: CASSSQGALQPQHF. The CDR3 DNA sequence: TGTGCCAGCAGTTCCCAGGGGGCGCTTCAGCCCCAGCATTTT.

A remark on this clone: Compared with germline, one end of the junction differs, possibly owing to a read error. The chain has TRBV16 and TRBJ1-5; possible D gene TRBD1, 5 bases. The CDR3 loop spans 15 amino acids. Germline assignment: CDR1 KGHSY and CDR2 FQNENV. CDR3 DNA sequence: TGTGCCAGCAGTCAATCAGCGGGGGGCAATCAGCCCCAGCATTTT. This sequence encodes CASSQSAGGNQPQHF.

The chain is built from TRBV5-1 and TRBJ1-2; 9 nucleotides align to TRBD1. The CDR3 totals 17 residues. V was clipped by 0 bases and J by 1 base; unmatched bases: 7. The germline CDR1 and CDR2 sequences are SGHRS and YFSETQ. DNA for the CDR3: TGCGCCAGCAGCTTGGGCGGGACAGGGACGATTAACTATGGCTACACCTTC. Translated, it gives CASSLGGTGTINYGYTF.

The chain joins TRBV12-3 or TRBV12-4 to TRBJ2-3, with D unclear. The CDR3 totals 13 residues. Deletions cut 6 bases from V and 3 bases from J, with 10 bases between. The DNA for the CDR3 is TGTGCCAGCAGCTCCGCGGTTACAGATACGCAGTATTTT. Residues: CASSSAVTDTQYF.

The chain links TRBV18 to TRBJ2-3; D gene ambiguous. Trimming took 11 bases from V and 4 from J, leaving 10 bases between them. CDR3 size: 11 residues. Germline lookup yields CDR1 KGHSH and CDR2 LQKENI. Here the CDR3 DNA reads TGTGCCGGAGTACGCTCAGATACGCAGTATTTT. Its protein product is CAGVRSDTQYF.

Note on this clone: In the same sample, other DNA sequences code for this CDR3. V usage is TRBV18 and J usage is TRBJ2-1; 10 positions agree with TRBD1. The germline gives CDR1 KGHSH, CDR2 LQKENI. Trimming removed 3 bases from V and 2 bases from J; junction bases left unmatched: 1. The CDR3 length is 15 residues. Written as DNA, the CDR3 is TGTGCCAGCTCACCGGGGACAGGGGCCTACAATGAGCAGTTCTTC. Protein: CASSPGTGAYNEQFF.

Only a few counts were recorded for this clone. CDR3 sequence: CASSIPGTTVGGELFF. CDR3 sequence (DNA): TGTGCCAGCAGCATTCCCGGGACTACCGTAGGGGGGGAGCTGTTTTTT. The chain uses TRBV28 and TRBJ2-2; TRBD2 matches 7 bases. This CDR3 comprises 16 residues. V lost 6 bases, J lost 8 bases, and 15 bases stayed unmatched. The germline V gene encodes CDR1 MDHEN and CDR2 SYDVKM.

V and J are TRBV5-1 and TRBJ2-7; 7 nucleotides match TRBD1. CDR1 is SGHRS and CDR2 is YFSETQ in the germline V gene. The CDR3 has 15 residues. With 5 bases clipped from V and 2 bases from J, the junction kept 10 bases outside the gene matches. CDR3 loop: CASSMEGTEPYEQYF. The DNA of the CDR3 is TGCGCCAGCAGTATGGAAGGGACAGAGCCCTACGAGCAGTACTTC.

The rearrangement uses TRBV7-2 and TRBJ2-7, with 8 bases aligning to TRBD2. Germline CDR1 is SGHTA and CDR2 is FQGNSA. CDR3 length: 15 amino acids. With 1 base clipped from V and 7 bases from J, the junction kept 9 bases outside the gene matches. CDR3 sequence (DNA): TGTGCCAGCAGCTTAGATAGCGGGATTACGGGAGAGCAGTACTTC. Residues: CASSLDSGITGEQYF.

The chain carries TRBV5-1 and TRBJ2-3; 9 bases are shared with TRBD2. There are 16 residues in the CDR3. Germline trimming cut 4 bases from V and 0 bases from J; bases unmatched to any gene: 6. Germline V gene data show CDR1 as SGHRS and CDR2 as YFSETQ. The CDR3 nucleotides are TGCGCCAGCAGCCCCGGACTAGCGAGCAGCACAGATACGCAGTATTTT. Its protein product is CASSPGLASSTDTQYF. Using reference TRBV5-1 and TRBJ2-3 for the parts outside the CDR3, the full variable domain is KAGVTQTPRYLIKTRGQQVTLSCSPISGHRSVSWYQQTPGQGLQFLFEYFSETQRNKGNFPGRFSGRQFSNSRSEMNVSTLELGDSALYLCASSPGLASSTDTQYFGPGTRLTVL.

This rearrangement joins TRBV11-2 to TRBJ2-2; no firm D call. V was trimmed by 0 bases and J by 6 bases, leaving 14 bases between them. Germline lookup yields CDR1 SGHAT and CDR2 FQNNGV. The CDR3 spans 16 residues. The CDR3 is CASSLEGTKRAGELFF. The CDR3 bases are TGTGCCAGCAGCTTAGAGGGTACAAAACGGGCCGGGGAGCTGTTTTTT.

V is TRBV11-3 and J is TRBJ2-1; tentatively, D is TRBD2 (6 bases). Germline V CDR1 and CDR2: SGHNT, YENEEA. This CDR3 is built from 15 residues. Trimming left V 5 bases short and J 2 bases short, with 13 bases between. CDR3 protein: CASSAGPGTYNEQFF. CDR3 DNA: TGTGCCAGCAGCGCGGGGCCAGGCACCTACAATGAGCAGTTCTTC.

This clone was detected once. The gene calls are TRBV9 and TRBJ1-1, with D uncertain. V was clipped by 1 base and J by 2 bases, with 12 bases between them. The CDR3 runs to 15 residues. CDR1 SGDLS and CDR2 YYNGEE come from the germline V gene. As DNA, the CDR3 is TGTGCCAGCAGCGTAAATGTCAGGCCAAACACTGAAGCTTTCTTT. Its protein product is CASSVNVRPNTEAFF. The full variable domain, rest sourced from reference TRBV9 and TRBJ1-1, is DSGVTQTPKHLITATGQRVTLRCSPRSGDLSVYWYQQSLDQGLQFLIQYYNGEERAKGNILERFSAQQFPDLHSELNLSSLELGDSALYFCASSVNVRPNTEAFFGQGTRLTVV.

A remark on this clone: Other nucleotide sequences in the sample specify the same CDR3. This rearrangement joins TRBV5-1 to TRBJ1-2; D remains ambiguous. There are 14 residues in the CDR3. The ends were cut back, 2 bases at V and 0 bases at J, with 8 bases in the middle. CDR1 SGHRS and CDR2 YFSETQ come from the germline V gene. As DNA, the CDR3 is TGCGCCAGCAGCTTAGGAGGGACTAACTATGGCTACACCTTC. It encodes CASSLGGTNYGYTF. Looking up the rest from reference TRBV5-1 and TRBJ1-2 gives the full variable domain: KAGVTQTPRYLIKTRGQQVTLSCSPISGHRSVSWYQQTPGQGLQFLFEYFSETQRNKGNFPGRFSGRQFSNSRSEMNVSTLELGDSALYLCASSLGGTNYGYTFGSGTRLTVV.

V is TRBV15 and J is TRBJ1-2, with D perhaps TRBD1 (6 bases). Germline CDR1 LNHNV, CDR2 YYDKDF (reference sequence). Deletions cut 1 base from V and 4 bases from J, with 16 bases between. The CDR3 length is 16 residues. CDR3 residues: CATSRGGQLVTYGYTF. The CDR3 DNA reads as TGTGCCACCAGCAGAGGAGGACAGTTGGTTACCTATGGCTACACCTTC.

On this clone: Other DNA sequences from this sample encode an identical CDR3 as well. This CDR3 reads CASSLGQQETQYF. The CDR3 DNA follows: TGCGCCAGCAGCTTGGGACAGCAAGAGACCCAGTACTTC. The rearrangement uses TRBV5-1 and TRBJ2-5; TRBD1 might be the D (5 bases). Trimming took 0 bases from V and 2 from J, leaving 5 bases between them. Germline assignment: CDR1 SGHRS and CDR2 YFSETQ. There are 13 residues in the CDR3.

The rearrangement links TRBV5-1 to TRBJ2-4; 10 bases fit TRBD1. Looked up from germline, CDR1 is SGHRS and CDR2 is YFSETQ. This CDR3 contains 13 residues. With 4 bases clipped from V and 10 bases from J, the junction kept 5 bases outside the gene matches. DNA for the CDR3: TGCGCCAGCAGCGTGGACAGGGGGGTTATTCAGTACTTC. Protein product: CASSVDRGVIQYF.